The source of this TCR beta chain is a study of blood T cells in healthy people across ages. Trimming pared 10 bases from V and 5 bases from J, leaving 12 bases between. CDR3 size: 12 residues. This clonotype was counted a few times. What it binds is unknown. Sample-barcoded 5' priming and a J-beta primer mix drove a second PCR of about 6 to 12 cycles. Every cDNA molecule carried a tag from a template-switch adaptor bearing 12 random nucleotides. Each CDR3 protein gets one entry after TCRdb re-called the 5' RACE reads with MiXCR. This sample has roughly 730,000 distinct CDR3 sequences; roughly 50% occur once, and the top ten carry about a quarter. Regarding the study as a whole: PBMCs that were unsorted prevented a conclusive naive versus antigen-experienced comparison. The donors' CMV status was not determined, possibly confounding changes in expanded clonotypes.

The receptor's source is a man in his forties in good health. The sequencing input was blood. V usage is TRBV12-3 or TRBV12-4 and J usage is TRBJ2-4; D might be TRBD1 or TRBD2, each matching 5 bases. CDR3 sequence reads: CATTGAQNIQYF. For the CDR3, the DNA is TGTGCCACTACCGGGGCTCAAAACATTCAGTACTTC.